A single sample gave rise to the 10 T cell receptor beta chains below, sequenced in a study of human T cells and chemical hapten exposure. Time point here: patch test 1, 2 weeks after DPC sensitization. The treatment here: therapeutic diphenylcyclopropenone sensitization with weekly scalp DPC. Via MiXCR, TCRdb re-called the RACE reads, giving one row per CDR3 protein. This sample has about 120,000 distinct CDR3 sequences, with roughly an eighth found just once. The starting material was whole blood, obtained in connection with sensitization to the hapten diphenylcyclopropenone (DPC). All receptors come from a man aged 18 to 30 with alopecia areata. Some clones in this sample may be carry-over from other donors' samples.

This clonotype was found many times. The chain recombines TRBV5-5 with TRBJ2-6; D unresolved. The V gene's germline CDR1 is SGHKS and CDR2 YYEKEE (reference sequence). CDR3 length: 17 residues. The V and J ends lost 1 base and 2 bases respectively, with 13 bases between them. The CDR3 is CASSLIKGNAGANVLTF. The CDR3, as DNA: TGTGCCAGCAGCTTGATCAAAGGAAACGCTGGGGCCAACGTCCTGACTTTC.

As to this clonotype: This may arise from a read error, as a much more abundant clone is one base away. CDR3 sequence reads: CANSPRPAGGPNDNEQFF. The CDR3 nucleotides are TGTGCCAACTCACCCAGACCAGCGGGGGGACCTAACGACAATGAGCAGTTCTTC. V usage is TRBV6-2 or TRBV6-3 and J usage is TRBJ2-1, with 9 positions matching TRBD2. V was pared by 10 bases and J by 5 bases, with 21 bases of the junction left unmatched. This CDR3 has 18 amino acids. The germline gives CDR1 MNHEY, CDR2 SVGEGT.

This clonotype appeared a few times. The chain combines TRBV5-1 with TRBJ2-3, with D uncertain. Germline lookup yields CDR1 SGHRS and CDR2 YFSETQ. There are 15 residues in the CDR3. The V end lost 0 bases, the J end lost 0 bases, and 8 bases lay between the germline ends. CDR3 nucleotides: TGCGCCAGCAGCTTGGAGCCAGAGAGCACAGATACGCAGTATTTT. It encodes CASSLEPESTDTQYF. Supplemented by reference TRBV5-1 and TRBJ2-3, the full variable domain reads KAGVTQTPRYLIKTRGQQVTLSCSPISGHRSVSWYQQTPGQGLQFLFEYFSETQRNKGNFPGRFSGRQFSNSRSEMNVSTLELGDSALYLCASSLEPESTDTQYFGPGTRLTVL.

V usage is TRBV4-1 and J usage is TRBJ1-5; D not resolved. The CDR3 is 16 amino acids. The germline V and J ends were trimmed by 0 bases and 6 bases, with 15 bases remaining between them. CDR1 MGHRA and CDR2 YSYEKL come from the germline V gene. CDR3 DNA: TGCGCCAGCAGCCAAGATGGGCTTCCGAACGGTCAGCCCCAGCATTTT. As protein: CASSQDGLPNGQPQHF.

The V and J genes are TRBV4-3 and TRBJ2-7; the match to TRBD1 covers 7 bases. This CDR3 comprises 13 residues. Germline CDR1 is LGHNA and CDR2 is YSLEER. V gave up 5 bases and J gave up 3 bases; unmatched junction bases: 4. The CDR3 DNA is TGCGCCAGCAGCTACGACAGGGACTACGAGCAGTACTTC. The encoded protein is CASSYDRDYEQYF.

This sequence joins TRBV11-1 and TRBJ1-1; no reliable D call. Germline CDR1 is SGHAT and CDR2 is FQDESV (reference sequence). Trimming stripped 1 base from V and 0 bases from J, with 6 bases between. The CDR3 has 14 residues. The CDR3 DNA is TGTGCCAGCAGCTTAGACATCTTGAACACTGAAGCTTTCTTT. Translation gives CASSLDILNTEAFF.

The chain recombines TRBV20-1 with TRBJ2-1, with 11 bases matching TRBD2. From germline, CDR1 is DFQATT and CDR2 SNEGSKA (reference sequence). This CDR3 is built from 15 residues. The junction had 7 bases not matched to a gene; V was cut back by 6 bases and J by 3 bases. The CDR3 DNA is TGCAGTGCCATATTAGCGGGGGGGCACTACAATGAGCAGTTCTTC. The encoded protein is CSAILAGGHYNEQFF.

V and J are TRBV12-3 or TRBV12-4 and TRBJ1-1; unclear D gene. V lost 3 bases, J lost 1 base, and 9 bases lay in between. The CDR3 consists of 14 residues. The CDR3 protein is CASSFHSENTEAFF. The CDR3 DNA reads TGTGCCAGCAGTTTCCACTCGGAGAACACTGAAGCTTTCTTT.

The rearrangement joins TRBV7-2 to TRBJ2-1; D is possibly TRBD2 (6 bases). CDR1 SGHTA and CDR2 FQGNSA come from the germline V gene. This CDR3 has 14 amino acids. With 3 bases removed from V and 1 base from J, the gap between germline ends came to 7 bases. DNA for the CDR3: TGTGCCAGCAGCTTTAGCGGATCCTACAATGAGCAGTTCTTC. Translation: CASSFSGSYNEQFF. The full variable domain, rest sourced from reference TRBV7-2 and TRBJ2-1, is GAGVSQSPSNKVTEKGKDVELRCDPISGHTALYWYRQSLGQGLEFLIYFQGNSAPDKSGLPSDRFSAERTGGSVSTLTIQRTQQEDSAVYLCASSFSGSYNEQFFGPGTRLTVL.

This clonotype was detected ten times or more. This chain connects TRBV11-1 to TRBJ2-3; 10 nucleotides match TRBD1. Looked up from germline, CDR1 is SGHAT and CDR2 is FQDESV (reference sequence). The junction had 6 bases not matched to a gene; V was cut back by 7 bases and J by 5 bases. The CDR3 is 14 residues long. The CDR3 is CASTRDRGGDTQYF. CDR3 bases: TGTGCCAGCACTCGGGACAGGGGAGGAGATACGCAGTATTTT.